This is a list of T cell receptor beta chains from one sample in a study of cytomegalovirus exposure and HLA in healthy donors. Data came from immunoSEQ multiplex PCR; TCRdb stores just in-frame clones and leaves some out. The sample has fewer than 200,000 clones; approximately 84% are singletons. The sequencing sample was made of PBMCs. The receptors shown here come from a young woman in good health and CMV-seropositive. The CDR3 runs from the conserved cysteine through the conserved F or W. Each record gives: clone size, V gene, D gene, J gene, CDR3 DNA, CDR3 protein. A D gene is named only where the DNA matches it firmly. Clone size is given for some rows only: seen once, a few or many times, or a class if the clone is expanded.

-	TRBV18	TRBD2	TRBJ2-1	TGTGCCAGCTCACCACGGGCGGGGGGAGGTATCGATGAGCAGTTCTTC	CASSPRAGGGIDEQFF
-	TRBV6-1	-	TRBJ2-7	TGTGCCAGCAGTGAAACCCTGCAGGGGCCTTCCTACGAGCAGTACTTC	CASSETLQGPSYEQYF
-	TRBV5-1	-	TRBJ1-1	TGCGCCAGCAGCTTGATGGGGCTGGGGAACACTGAAGCTTTCTTT	CASSLMGLGNTEAFF
-	TRBV27	-	TRBJ1-1	TGTGCCAGCGGTACGATAGGGGCGGTCACTGAAGCTTTCTTT	CASGTIGAVTEAFF
-	TRBV5-5	TRBD1	TRBJ1-1	TGTGCCAGCAGCCGGGACAGGTGGAACACTGAAGCTTTCTTT	CASSRDRWNTEAFF
-	TRBV6-4	TRBD1	TRBJ2-6	TGTGCCAGCAGTGACGGACAGGTTGGGGCCAACGTCCTGACTTTC	CASSDGQVGANVLTF
-	TRBV6-1	TRBD2	TRBJ2-1	TGTGCTACGAGGGGTGGTAGCGGGGCCCACAATGAGCAGTTCTTC	CATRGGSGAHNEQFF
-	TRBV4-1	TRBD1	TRBJ2-7	TGCGCCAGCAGCCTCACCCCCAGGGGGCGTGGGGTGGGCTACGAGCAGTACTTC	CASSLTPRGRGVGYEQYF
-	TRBV10-1	-	TRBJ2-4	TGCGCCAGCAGTGAGCTAAGGGAGTTGGCCAAAAACATTCAGTACTTC	CASSELRELAKNIQYF
-	TRBV7-3	-	TRBJ2-1	TGTGCCAGCAGCTCGGGGAACTCTGAGCAGTTCTTC	CASSSGNSEQFF
many	TRBV5-1	TRBD1	TRBJ1-4	TGCGCCAGCAGCGAACAGGGGGTCGTGGCAACTAATGAAAAACTGTTTTTT	CASSEQGVVATNEKLFF
-	TRBV2	TRBD2	TRBJ2-5	TGTGCCAGCAGTCCTCCACTAGCGGGTATTCAAGAGACCCAGTACTTC	CASSPPLAGIQETQYF
-	TRBV5-6	TRBD1	TRBJ2-7	TGTGCCAGCAGCTTGGAGGCAGGGGGCGAGCAGTACTTC	CASSLEAGGEQYF
few	TRBV7-2	TRBD1	TRBJ2-6	TGTGCCAGCAGCTTCAAACCGGGACAGGAATCCTCTGGGGCCAACGTCCTGACTTTC	CASSFKPGQESSGANVLTF
-	TRBV6-1	-	TRBJ1-1	TGTGCCAGCACAACCCATGAGGGATCTGAAGCTTTCTTT	CASTTHEGSEAFF
-	TRBV13	-	TRBJ2-3	TGTGCCAGCAGCAACAGACGGAGCACAGATACGCAGTATTTT	CASSNRRSTDTQYF
-	TRBV9	TRBD2	TRBJ2-7	TGTGCCAGCAGCGTTAGCGGGGGGGCTGGAGAGCAGTACTTC	CASSVSGGAGEQYF
-	TRBV11-2	TRBD1	TRBJ1-1	TGTGCCAGCAGCGACCAACAGGGGGCTTACACTGAAGCTTTCTTT	CASSDQQGAYTEAFF
-	TRBV5-4	-	TRBJ2-3	TGTGCCAGCAGCTTGTCCAGGGGCGTGCACGGCACAGATACGCAGTATTTT	CASSLSRGVHGTDTQYF
-	TRBV6-5	-	TRBJ1-3	TGTGCCAGCAGTTCCAGGGTGACTGGAAACACCATATATTTT	CASSSRVTGNTIYF
-	TRBV6-5	-	TRBJ1-1	TGTGCCAGCAGTTGGACATCCGAGATGACTGAAGCTTTCTTT	CASSWTSEMTEAFF
-	TRBV14	-	TRBJ2-3	TGTGCCAGCAGCCCCTTTCTGGATACGCAGTATTTT	CASSPFLDTQYF
-	TRBV5-6	-	TRBJ2-7	TGTGCCAGCAGCGCGGCAGTAGGCGAGCAGTACTTC	CASSAAVGEQYF
once	TRBV2	-	TRBJ1-2	TGTGCGTGGGGGGAGGGGTCGGCCTATGGCTACACCTTC	CAWGEGSAYGYTF
-	TRBV2	-	TRBJ1-2	TGTGCCAGCAGGGCCCAGTCCCAACCGGGAAATGGCTACACCTTC	CASRAQSQPGNGYTF
-	TRBV5-8	-	TRBJ1-6	TGTGCCAGCAGCTCCTCGGGTTTTTCACCCCTCCACTTT	CASSSSGFSPLHF
-	TRBV6-5	TRBD1	TRBJ1-3	TGTGCCAGCAGTTACCGGGACAGAGGGAACACCATATATTTT	CASSYRDRGNTIYF
-	TRBV6-1	-	TRBJ1-2	TGTGCCAGCAGTGAAATCGGGAATGGCTACACCTTC	CASSEIGNGYTF
-	TRBV6-4	-	TRBJ1-1	TGTGCCAGCAAAGAGGGGGAGAAATTCATGAACACTGAAGCTTTCTTT	CASKEGEKFMNTEAFF